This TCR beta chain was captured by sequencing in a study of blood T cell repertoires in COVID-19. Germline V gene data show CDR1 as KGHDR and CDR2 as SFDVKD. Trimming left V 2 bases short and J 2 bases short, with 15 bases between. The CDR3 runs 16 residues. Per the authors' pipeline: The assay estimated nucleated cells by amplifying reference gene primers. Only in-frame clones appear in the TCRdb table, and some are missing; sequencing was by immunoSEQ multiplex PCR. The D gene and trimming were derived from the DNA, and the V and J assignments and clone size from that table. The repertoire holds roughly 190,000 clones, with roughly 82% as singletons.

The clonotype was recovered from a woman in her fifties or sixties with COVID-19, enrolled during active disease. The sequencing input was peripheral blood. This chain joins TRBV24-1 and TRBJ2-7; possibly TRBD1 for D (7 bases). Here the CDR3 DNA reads TGTGCCACCAGTGATTACCTCAGGGGGGTAACCTACGAGCAGTACTTC. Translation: CATSDYLRGVTYEQYF.